This T cell receptor beta chain stems from a study of Ad26.COV2.S vaccination and SARS-CoV-2 variants. Assay: immunoSEQ multiplex PCR; the TCRdb copy retains only in-frame clones and omits some. Of 300,000 to 400,000 clones listed, about 88% are singletons. V shed 3 bases and J shed 7 bases, with 12 bases lying between them. The germline gives CDR1 SQVTM, CDR2 ANQGSEA. The CDR3 runs 13 residues. Noted treatment: roughly 19 received Ad26.COV2.S at low or high dose, single or two shots; 5 received placebo; per-sample allocation not given. The samples were gathered on day 63 after the first injection of vaccine or placebo. This clone has only a few counts.

Sequences were derived from peripheral blood, sampled in a trial of Ad26.COV2.S vaccine versus placebo. This sequence joins TRBV29-1 and TRBJ1-4, with D unresolved. The receptor was isolated from a person aged 18-65 years who received the Ad26.COV2.S COVID-19 vaccine or a placebo. This CDR3 reads CSVEEGIGEKLFF. The CDR3 DNA reads as TGCAGCGTTGAGGAGGGAATTGGTGAAAAACTGTTTTTT.